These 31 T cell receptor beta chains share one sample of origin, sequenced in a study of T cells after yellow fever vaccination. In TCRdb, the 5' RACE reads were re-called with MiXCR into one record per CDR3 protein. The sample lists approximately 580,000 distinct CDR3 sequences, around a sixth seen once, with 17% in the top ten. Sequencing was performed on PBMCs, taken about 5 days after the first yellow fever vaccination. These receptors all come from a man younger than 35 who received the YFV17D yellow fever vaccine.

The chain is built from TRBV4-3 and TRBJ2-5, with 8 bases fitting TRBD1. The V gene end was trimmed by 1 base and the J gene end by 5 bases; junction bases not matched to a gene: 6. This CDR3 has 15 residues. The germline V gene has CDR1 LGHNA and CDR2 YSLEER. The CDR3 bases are TGCGCCAGCAGCCAAGCGGGGACAGGCGGGGAGACCCAGTACTTC. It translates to CASSQAGTGGETQYF.

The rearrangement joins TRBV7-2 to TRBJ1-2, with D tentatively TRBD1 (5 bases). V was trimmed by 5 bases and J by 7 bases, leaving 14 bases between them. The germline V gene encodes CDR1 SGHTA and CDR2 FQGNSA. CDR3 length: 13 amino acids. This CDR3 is CASSLPGRSGYTF. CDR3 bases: TGTGCCAGCAGCCTCCCAGGGCGAAGTGGCTACACCTTC.

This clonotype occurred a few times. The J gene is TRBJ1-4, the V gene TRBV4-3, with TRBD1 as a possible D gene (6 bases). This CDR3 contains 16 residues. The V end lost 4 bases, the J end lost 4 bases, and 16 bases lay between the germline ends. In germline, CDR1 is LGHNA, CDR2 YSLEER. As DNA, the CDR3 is TGCGCCAGCAGCCCAGGGGATCGCGGGTATAATGAAAAACTGTTTTTT. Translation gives CASSPGDRGYNEKLFF.

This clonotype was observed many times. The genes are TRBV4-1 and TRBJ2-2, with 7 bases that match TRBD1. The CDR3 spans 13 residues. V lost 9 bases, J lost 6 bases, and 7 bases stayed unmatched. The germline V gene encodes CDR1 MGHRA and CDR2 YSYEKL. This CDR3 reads CASGTVYPGELFF. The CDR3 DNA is TGCGCCAGTGGGACAGTTTACCCCGGGGAGCTGTTTTTT.

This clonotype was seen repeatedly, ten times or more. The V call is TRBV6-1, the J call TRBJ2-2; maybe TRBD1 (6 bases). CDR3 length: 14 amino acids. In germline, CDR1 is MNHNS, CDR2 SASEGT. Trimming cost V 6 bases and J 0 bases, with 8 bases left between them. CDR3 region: CASSRQANTGELFF. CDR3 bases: TGTGCCAGCAGCCGACAGGCGAACACCGGGGAGCTGTTTTTT.

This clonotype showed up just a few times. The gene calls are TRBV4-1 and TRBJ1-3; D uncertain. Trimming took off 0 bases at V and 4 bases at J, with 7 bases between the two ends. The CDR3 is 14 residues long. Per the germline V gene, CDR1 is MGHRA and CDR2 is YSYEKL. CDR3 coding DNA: TGCGCCAGCAGCCAAGATTTTCCAGGAAACACCATATATTTT. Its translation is CASSQDFPGNTIYF.

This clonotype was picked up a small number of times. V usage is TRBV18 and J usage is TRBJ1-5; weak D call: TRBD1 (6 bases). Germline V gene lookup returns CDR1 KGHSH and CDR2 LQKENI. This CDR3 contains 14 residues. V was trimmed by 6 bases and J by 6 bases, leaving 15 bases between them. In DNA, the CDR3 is TGTGCCAGCTCCAAGGGGGGCGAGGGTCAGCCCCAGCATTTT. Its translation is CASSKGGEGQPQHF.

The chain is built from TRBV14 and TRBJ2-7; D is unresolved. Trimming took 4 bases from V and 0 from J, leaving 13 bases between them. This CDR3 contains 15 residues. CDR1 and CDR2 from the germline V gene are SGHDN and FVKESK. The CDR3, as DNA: TGTGCCAGCAGCCCCACCTTCGGAGTCTCCTACGAGCAGTACTTC. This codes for CASSPTFGVSYEQYF.

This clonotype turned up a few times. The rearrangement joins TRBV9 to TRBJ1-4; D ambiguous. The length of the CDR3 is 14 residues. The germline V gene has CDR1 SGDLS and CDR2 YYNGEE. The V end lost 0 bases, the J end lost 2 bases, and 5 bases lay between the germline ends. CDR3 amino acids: CASSVAATNEKLFF. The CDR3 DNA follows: TGTGCCAGCAGCGTAGCCGCGACTAATGAAAAACTGTTTTTT.

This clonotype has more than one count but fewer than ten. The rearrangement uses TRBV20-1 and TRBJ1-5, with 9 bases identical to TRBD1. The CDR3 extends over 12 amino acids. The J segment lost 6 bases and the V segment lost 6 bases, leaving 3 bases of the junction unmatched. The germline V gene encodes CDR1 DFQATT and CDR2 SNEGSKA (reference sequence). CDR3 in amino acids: CSAGQGRQPQHF. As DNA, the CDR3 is TGCAGTGCCGGACAGGGGCGTCAGCCCCAGCATTTT.

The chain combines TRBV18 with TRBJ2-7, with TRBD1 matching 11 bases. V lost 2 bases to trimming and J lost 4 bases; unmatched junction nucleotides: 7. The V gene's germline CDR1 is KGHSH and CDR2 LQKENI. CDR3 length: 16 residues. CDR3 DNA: TGTGCCAGCTCACCAGTTGTAGGACAGGGGGCGTACGAGCAGTACTTC. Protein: CASSPVVGQGAYEQYF.

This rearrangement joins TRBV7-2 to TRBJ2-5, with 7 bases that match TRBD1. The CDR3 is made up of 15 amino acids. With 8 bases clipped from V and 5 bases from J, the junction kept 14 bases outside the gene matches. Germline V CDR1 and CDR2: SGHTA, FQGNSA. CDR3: CASRDRDYLWETQYF. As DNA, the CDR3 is TGTGCCAGCCGGGACAGAGACTACCTCTGGGAGACCCAGTACTTC.

The CDR3 sequence is CATCQGAREYSNQPQHF. The DNA for the CDR3 is TGTGCCACCTGCCAAGGTGCCAGGGAGTATAGCAATCAGCCCCAGCATTTT. This chain joins TRBV3-1 and TRBJ1-5; D is perhaps TRBD1 (5 bases). Trimming pared 10 bases from V and 0 bases from J, leaving 22 bases between. From germline, CDR1 is LGHDT and CDR2 YNNKEL (reference sequence). The CDR3 sequence is 17 residues long.

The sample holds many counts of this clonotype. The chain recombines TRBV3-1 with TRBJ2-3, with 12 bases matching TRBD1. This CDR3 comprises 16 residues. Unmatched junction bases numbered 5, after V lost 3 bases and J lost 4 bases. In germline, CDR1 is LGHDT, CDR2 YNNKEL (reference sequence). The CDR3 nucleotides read TGTGCCAGCAGCCATCGGGACAGGGGGCAGCCAGATACGCAGTATTTT. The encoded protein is CASSHRDRGQPDTQYF.

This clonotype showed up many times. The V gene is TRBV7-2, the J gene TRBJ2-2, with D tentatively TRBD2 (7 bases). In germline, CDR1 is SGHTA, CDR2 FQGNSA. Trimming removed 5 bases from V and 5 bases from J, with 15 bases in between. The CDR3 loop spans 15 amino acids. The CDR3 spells CASSPGGPGTGELFF. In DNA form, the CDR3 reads TGTGCCAGCAGCCCGGGGGGCCCGGGTACCGGGGAGCTGTTTTTT.

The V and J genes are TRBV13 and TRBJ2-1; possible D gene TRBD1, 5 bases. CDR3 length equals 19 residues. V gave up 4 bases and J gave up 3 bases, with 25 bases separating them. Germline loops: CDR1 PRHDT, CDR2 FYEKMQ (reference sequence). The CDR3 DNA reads TGTGCCAGCAGCTCACTAAACACGCGCCCTACAGGCGACTACAATGAGCAGTTCTTC. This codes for CASSSLNTRPTGDYNEQFF.

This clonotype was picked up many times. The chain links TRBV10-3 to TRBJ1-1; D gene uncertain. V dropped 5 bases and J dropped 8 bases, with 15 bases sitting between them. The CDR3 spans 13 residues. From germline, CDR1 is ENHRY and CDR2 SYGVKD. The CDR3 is CAISSQERSEAFF. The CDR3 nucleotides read TGTGCCATCAGTTCGCAGGAGAGATCAGAAGCTTTCTTT.

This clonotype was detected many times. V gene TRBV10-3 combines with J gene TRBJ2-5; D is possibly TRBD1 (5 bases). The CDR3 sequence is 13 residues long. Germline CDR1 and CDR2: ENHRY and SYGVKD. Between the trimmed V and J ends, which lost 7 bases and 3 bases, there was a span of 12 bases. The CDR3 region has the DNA TGTGCCATCACGAAAGACAGAGAAGAGACCCAGTACTTC. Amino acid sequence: CAITKDREETQYF.

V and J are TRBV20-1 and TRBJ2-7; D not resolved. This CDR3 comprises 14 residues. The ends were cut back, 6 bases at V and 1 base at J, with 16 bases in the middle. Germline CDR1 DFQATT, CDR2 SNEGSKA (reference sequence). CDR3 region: CSAVPPSSSYEQYV. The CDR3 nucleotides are TGCAGTGCCGTACCACCCAGCTCTTCCTACGAGCAGTACGTC.

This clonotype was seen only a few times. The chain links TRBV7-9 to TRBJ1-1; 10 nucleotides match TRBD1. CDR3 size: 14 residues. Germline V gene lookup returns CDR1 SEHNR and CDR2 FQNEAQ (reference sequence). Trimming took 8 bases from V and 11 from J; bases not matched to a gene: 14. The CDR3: CASGYLGDRGGAFF. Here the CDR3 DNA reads TGTGCCAGCGGATATCTGGGGGACAGGGGTGGCGCTTTCTTT.

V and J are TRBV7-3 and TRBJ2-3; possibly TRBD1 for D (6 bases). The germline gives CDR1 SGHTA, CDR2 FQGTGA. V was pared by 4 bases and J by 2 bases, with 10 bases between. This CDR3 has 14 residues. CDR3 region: CASSSDSFTDTQYF. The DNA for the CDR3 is TGTGCCAGCAGCTCGGACAGCTTCACAGATACGCAGTATTTT.

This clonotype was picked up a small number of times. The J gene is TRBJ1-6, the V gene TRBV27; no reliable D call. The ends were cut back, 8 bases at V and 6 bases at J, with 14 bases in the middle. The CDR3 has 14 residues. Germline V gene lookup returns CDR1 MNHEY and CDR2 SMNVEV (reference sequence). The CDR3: CASGPGRLNSPLHF. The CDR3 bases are TGTGCCAGCGGCCCGGGTAGACTTAATTCACCCCTCCACTTT.

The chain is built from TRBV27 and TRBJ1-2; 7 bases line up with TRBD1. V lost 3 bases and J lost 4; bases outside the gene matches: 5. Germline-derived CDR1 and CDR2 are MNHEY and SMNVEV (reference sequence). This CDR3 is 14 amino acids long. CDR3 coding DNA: TGTGCCAGCAGTTTTCGTCGGGACAGCTATGGCTACACCTTC. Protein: CASSFRRDSYGYTF.

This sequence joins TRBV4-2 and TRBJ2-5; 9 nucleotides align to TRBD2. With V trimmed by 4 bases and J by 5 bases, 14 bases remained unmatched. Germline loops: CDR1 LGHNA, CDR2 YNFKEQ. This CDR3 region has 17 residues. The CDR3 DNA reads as TGTGCCAGCAGCCCCCGCCCCAGCGGGGGGAATGGTGAGACCCAGTACTTC. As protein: CASSPRPSGGNGETQYF.

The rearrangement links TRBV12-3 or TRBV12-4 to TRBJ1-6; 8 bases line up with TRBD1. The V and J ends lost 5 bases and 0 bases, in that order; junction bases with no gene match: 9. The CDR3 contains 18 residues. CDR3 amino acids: CASSLIRRGLSYNSPLHF. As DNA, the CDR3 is TGTGCCAGCAGTCTAATCCGCAGGGGGCTCTCCTATAATTCACCCCTCCACTTT.

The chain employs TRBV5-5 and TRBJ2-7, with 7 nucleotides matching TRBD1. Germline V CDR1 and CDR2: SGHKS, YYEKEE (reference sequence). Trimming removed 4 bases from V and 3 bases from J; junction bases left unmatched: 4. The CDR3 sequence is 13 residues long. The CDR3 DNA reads TGTGCCAGCAGCCCGGGACAGTTCTACGAGCAGTACGTC. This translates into CASSPGQFYEQYV.

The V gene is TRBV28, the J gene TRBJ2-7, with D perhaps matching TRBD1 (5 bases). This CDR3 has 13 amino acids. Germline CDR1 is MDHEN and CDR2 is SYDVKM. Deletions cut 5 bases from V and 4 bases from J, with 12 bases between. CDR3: CASSHTDSYEQYV. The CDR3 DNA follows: TGTGCCAGCAGTCACACTGACAGTTACGAGCAGTACGTC.

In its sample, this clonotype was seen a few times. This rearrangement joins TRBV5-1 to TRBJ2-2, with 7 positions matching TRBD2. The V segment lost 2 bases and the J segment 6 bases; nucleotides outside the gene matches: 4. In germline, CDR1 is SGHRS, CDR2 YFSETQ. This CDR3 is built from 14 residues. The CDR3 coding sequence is TGCGCCAGCAGCTTACGGACTAGGTCCGGGGAGCTGTTTTTT. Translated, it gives CASSLRTRSGELFF.

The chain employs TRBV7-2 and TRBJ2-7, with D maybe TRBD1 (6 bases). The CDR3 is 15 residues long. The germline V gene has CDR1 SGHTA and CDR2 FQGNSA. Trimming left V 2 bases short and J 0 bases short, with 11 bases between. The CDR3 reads CASSLTQGHSYEQYF. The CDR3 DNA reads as TGTGCCAGCAGCTTAACCCAGGGACACTCCTACGAGCAGTACTTC.

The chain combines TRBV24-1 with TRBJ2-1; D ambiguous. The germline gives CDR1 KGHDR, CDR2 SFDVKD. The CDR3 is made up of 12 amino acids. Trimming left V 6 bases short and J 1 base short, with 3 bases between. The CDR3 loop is CATSQSYNEQFF. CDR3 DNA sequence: TGTGCCACCAGTCAGTCCTACAATGAGCAGTTCTTC.

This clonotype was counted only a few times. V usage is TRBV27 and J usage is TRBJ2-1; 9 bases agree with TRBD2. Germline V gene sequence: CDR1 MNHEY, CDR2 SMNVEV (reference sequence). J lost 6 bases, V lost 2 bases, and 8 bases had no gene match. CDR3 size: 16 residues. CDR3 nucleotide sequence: TGTGCCAGCAGTTTAGGTGCCCCGGGACTAGCCAATGAGCAGTTCTTC. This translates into CASSLGAPGLANEQFF.